A selection of T cell receptor beta chains follows, all from one sample in a study of T cells after yellow fever vaccination. TCRdb recomputed calls from the 5' RACE reads with MiXCR, one row per CDR3 protein. Among 300,000 to 450,000 distinct CDR3 sequences listed, roughly 8.4% were seen once. Sample: PBMCs, taken about 41 days after the first yellow fever vaccination. All receptors come from a man between 18 and 35 years old who received the YFV17D yellow fever vaccine. CDR3s include the opening cysteine and the closing phenylalanine or tryptophan. The D gene is left open where the match is weak. Clone size, where shown, is once, few, many, or a class for clones that have expanded.

d_gene,v_gene,abundance,j_gene,CDR3nt,CDR3aa
NA,TRBV2,NA,TRBJ2-1,TGTGCCAGCAGTCCCCTCCGCAATGAGCAGTTCTTC,CASSPLRNEQFF
NA,TRBV7-2,NA,TRBJ1-2,TGTGCCAGCAGCTTAGAATCGGGCTATGGCTACACCTTC,CASSLESGYGYTF
NA,TRBV3-1,NA,TRBJ1-2,TGTGCCAGCAGCCTATCGACCGGCCGGGAGAGCTACACCTTC,CASSLSTGRESYTF
TRBD2,TRBV20-1,NA,TRBJ2-5,TGCTGTGCCCCCCCCCCACTAGCGGGGGGGCCTGGCCAAGAGACCCAGTACTTC,CCAPPPLAGGPGQETQYF
NA,TRBV20-1,few,TRBJ2-1,TGCAGTGCTAGAGATGGGTGGAAGGATCACAATGAGCAGTTCTTC,CSARDGWKDHNEQFF
TRBD1,TRBV5-1,few,TRBJ2-7,TGCGCCAGCAGCTCCACGACAGGGAGCTCCTACGAGCAGTACTTC,CASSSTTGSSYEQYF
TRBD2,TRBV7-2,many,TRBJ2-3,TGTGCCAGCAGCTTAGTAGGCGGGGGGGACACAGATACGCAGTATTTT,CASSLVGGGDTDTQYF
NA,TRBV3-1,NA,TRBJ2-1,TGTGCCACCTCCCAGACACAGTCGTTTTTCAATGAGCAGTTCTTC,CATSQTQSFFNEQFF
NA,TRBV5-4,few,TRBJ2-1,TGTGCCAGCAGCTTTCCGTGGGACGGCAATGAGCAGTTCTTC,CASSFPWDGNEQFF
NA,TRBV6-5,few,TRBJ2-1,TGTGCCAGCAGATCTTCAGGGGAGCAGTTCTTC,CASRSSGEQFF
NA,TRBV4-3,NA,TRBJ1-2,TGCGCCAGCAGCCAAGATAAGGATGGGGGCTATGGCTACACCTTC,CASSQDKDGGYGYTF
NA,TRBV6-2/TRBV6-3,many,TRBJ1-1,TGTGCCAGCAGTTACGGGGTCGCCACTGAAGCTTTCTTT,CASSYGVATEAFF
NA,TRBV27,few,TRBJ2-3,TGTGCCAGCAGTTCGGCAGCTAATACGCAGTATTTT,CASSSAANTQYF
NA,TRBV12-3/TRBV12-4,few,TRBJ1-2,TGTGCCAGTAGGGACGTCGGCTATGGCTACACCTTC,CASRDVGYGYTF
TRBD1,TRBV5-4,few,TRBJ2-4,TGTGCCAGCAGCTTGCCCGGGACAGGGAAGAGAAACATTCAGTACTTC,CASSLPGTGKRNIQYF
TRBD1,TRBV7-8,few,TRBJ2-1,TGTGCCAGCAGCCCCACCCGGGACAGGAGCTCCTACAATGAGCAGTTCTTC,CASSPTRDRSSYNEQFF
TRBD1,TRBV3-1,NA,TRBJ2-5,TGTGCCAGCAGCCCCCGGGACAGGGCCACCGTAGAGACCCAGTACTTC,CASSPRDRATVETQYF
NA,TRBV18,few,TRBJ1-1,TGTGCCAGCTCACCAGGGCAGGGGATGGAAGCTTTCTTT,CASSPGQGMEAFF
NA,TRBV27,few,TRBJ1-4,TGTGCCAGCACTTCAACGGGGGAGGGCCGGAGGGAAAAACTGTTTTTT,CASTSTGEGRREKLFF
TRBD2,TRBV3-1,few,TRBJ2-1,TGTGCCAGCAGCCAAGATTGGGCTAGCGGGGGTACGCAGTTCTTC,CASSQDWASGGTQFF
NA,TRBV5-4,few,TRBJ2-2,TGTGCCAGCATGCGCCGGGACTTGAACACCGGGGAGCTGTTTTTT,CASMRRDLNTGELFF
NA,TRBV7-9,NA,TRBJ2-5,TGTGCCAGCAGCTTCCTGGGGGTCGGGGTTGAGGAGACCCAGTACTTC,CASSFLGVGVEETQYF
TRBD1,TRBV6-7,few,TRBJ2-2,TGTGCCAGCAGTGACCCGTTCGGGACAGGGCCCGGGGAGCTGTTTTTT,CASSDPFGTGPGELFF
NA,TRBV20-1,NA,TRBJ1-4,TGCAGTGCTAGGCTCCCAGGGGTTGAAAAACTGTTTTTT,CSARLPGVEKLFF
NA,TRBV4-1,NA,TRBJ1-5,TGCGCCACCAGCTTACAGTCCGATAGCAATCAGCCCCAGCATTTT,CATSLQSDSNQPQHF
TRBD1,TRBV29-1,NA,TRBJ1-2,TGCAGGGCCTCTGAGGGGGCTTCATATGGCTACACCTTC,CRASEGASYGYTF
TRBD1,TRBV7-2,few,TRBJ1-2,TGTGCCAGCAGCTTAGTCAGGACAGGGATCCCATATGGCTACACCTTC,CASSLVRTGIPYGYTF
TRBD1,TRBV7-9,many,TRBJ1-6,TGTGCCAGCAGCTTCAGGACAGGGCCGGTTCAATCACCCCTCCACTTT,CASSFRTGPVQSPLHF
NA,TRBV7-7,NA,TRBJ2-5,TGTGCTAGCAGCTTGACGTCGACAATGACAGAGACCCAGTACTTC,CASSLTSTMTETQYF
TRBD2,TRBV20-1,many,TRBJ2-4,TGCAGTGCTAGAGTAATAGCGGGGGGGCCTACCAAAAACATTCAGTACTTC,CSARVIAGGPTKNIQYF
NA,TRBV4-2,few,TRBJ2-7,TGTGCCAGCAGCCAAGATCCCCGTCCTACCTACGAGCAGTACTTC,CASSQDPRPTYEQYF
TRBD1,TRBV10-3,few,TRBJ2-2,TGTGCCATCAGAGAGGACAGGTCAAACACCGGGGAGCTGTTTTTT,CAIREDRSNTGELFF
NA,TRBV29-1,NA,TRBJ2-7,TGCAGCGCAGTCTCCGGGACAAGTTACGAGCAGTACTTC,CSAVSGTSYEQYF
NA,TRBV7-2,NA,TRBJ2-3,TGTGCCAGCAGCTCATCCGGGACAACCGGCGATACGCAGTATTTT,CASSSSGTTGDTQYF
TRBD1,TRBV25-1,NA,TRBJ1-2,TGTGCCAGCAGTGAAGGGATGGTGGACAGGGAGAGACTAGATGGCTACACCTTC,CASSEGMVDRERLDGYTF
NA,TRBV20-1,NA,TRBJ1-4,TGCAGTGCTAGAGATCCTAGGGGGGGTAATGAAAAACTGTTTTTT,CSARDPRGGNEKLFF
NA,TRBV3-1,NA,TRBJ2-7,TGTGCCAGCAGCCATCGGGTGGGACTCTCAAACAACGCCTACGAGCAGTACTTC,CASSHRVGLSNNAYEQYF
TRBD1,TRBV5-4,NA,TRBJ2-1,TGTGCCAGCAGCTCCGGGACAGGGATACCCAATGAGCAGTTCTTC,CASSSGTGIPNEQFF
TRBD2,TRBV7-2,many,TRBJ2-1,TGTGCCAGCAGCCGTCAGCGGGGGGATGAGCAGTTCTTC,CASSRQRGDEQFF
NA,TRBV4-1,few,TRBJ1-4,TGCGCCAGCAGCCAAGTCGCGGGGAGCGAAAAACTGTTTTTT,CASSQVAGSEKLFF
NA,TRBV11-2,NA,TRBJ1-5,TGTGCCAGCAGCCCAACCCCGTTATATCGCAGCGATAGCAATCAGCCCCAGCATTTT,CASSPTPLYRSDSNQPQHF
NA,TRBV4-1,NA,TRBJ1-4,TGCGCCAGCAGCCAACGCCCCCGGCCGGATGGTGCAACTAATGAAAAACTGTTTTTT,CASSQRPRPDGATNEKLFF
TRBD2,TRBV7-6,NA,TRBJ2-7,TGTGCCAGCAGCTTATGGACTAGCGGGGGGCTGGAGCAGTACTTC,CASSLWTSGGLEQYF
NA,TRBV29-1,few,TRBJ2-1,TGCAGCGCTCGACGGACGTCGGGCAATGAGCAGTTCTTC,CSARRTSGNEQFF
TRBD2,TRBV28,NA,TRBJ2-1,TGTGCCAGCAGTTTATCGGGGGGGGGCTACAATGAGCAGTTCTTC,CASSLSGGGYNEQFF
TRBD2,TRBV5-4,NA,TRBJ2-5,TGTGCCAGCAGGCCGGGGACTAGCGGGATCCTCCAAGAGACCCAGTACTTC,CASRPGTSGILQETQYF
TRBD1,TRBV6-1,NA,TRBJ1-1,TGTGCCAGCAGCCAAACACAGGGGATTGGGACTGAAGCTTTCTTT,CASSQTQGIGTEAFF